A single sample gave rise to the 32 T cell receptor beta chains below, sequenced in a study of post-analysis software for immune sequencing data. Study-wide findings and caveats: Compared with controls, patients had more of about 5 TRBV segments, including TRBV5-6, TRBV5-1 and TRBV20-1.

These receptors have no identified antigens. Prepared TCR beta cDNA libraries contained unique molecular identifiers. TCRdb analysed the PCR reads with MiXCR anew, one entry per CDR3 protein. The table has fewer than 900,000 distinct CDR3 sequences, 40% to 55% seen once. Sequenced input: blood. Receptors originate from a girl between 10 and 17 years old with multiple sclerosis.

The chain recombines TRBV12-3 or TRBV12-4 with TRBJ2-7, with a possible D match to TRBD2 (5 bases). The CDR3 spans 19 residues. V was clipped by 4 bases and J by 0 bases, with 25 bases between them. CDR3 sequence (DNA): TGTGCCAGCAGTTACCCCGGACGGGAATCATGGATTAGCTCCTACGAGCAGTACTTC. Amino acid sequence: CASSYPGRESWISSYEQYF.

The table lists this clonotype with a few counts. The chain recombines TRBV4-2 with TRBJ1-2, with a possible D match to TRBD1 (5 bases). The CDR3 has 13 residues. Germline values: CDR1 LGHNA, CDR2 YNFKEQ. V gave up 0 bases and J gave up 8 bases, with 10 bases separating them. The CDR3 coding sequence is TGTGCCAGCAGCCAAGATCTACGGGGCGGCTACACCTTC. The encoded protein is CASSQDLRGGYTF.

This chain joins TRBV20-1 and TRBJ2-5; no reliable D call. Germline V CDR1 and CDR2: DFQATT, SNEGSKA (reference sequence). Trimming left V 7 bases short and J 4 bases short, with 10 bases between. The CDR3 sequence is 11 residues long. CDR3 region: CSGLGPETQYF. The CDR3 region has the DNA TGCAGTGGACTGGGCCCAGAGACCCAGTACTTC.

This clonotype showed up just a few times. J is TRBJ2-5 and V is TRBV29-1, with 8 bases aligning to TRBD1. The CDR3 is 13 residues long. Trimming removed 8 bases from V and 4 bases from J; junction bases left unmatched: 9. Germline V CDR1 and CDR2: SQVTM, ANQGSEA. CDR3 DNA sequence: TGCAGCTATAAACCAGGGGGCGGAGAGACCCAGTACTTC. Protein sequence: CSYKPGGGETQYF.

As regards this clonotype: The conserved final phenylalanine or tryptophan is absent from the CDR3, which likely points to a read error. In nucleotides, the CDR3 is TGTGCCAGCAGTGTAAACCCAAACCAGGGCCACGAGACCCAGTACTGC. Encoded protein: CASSVNPNQGHETQYC. The genes are TRBV6-1 and TRBJ2-7; D is possibly TRBD1 (5 bases). The DNA end is a closer match to TRBJ2-5, so the J assignment may be wrong. The germline CDR1 and CDR2 sequences are MNHNS and SASEGT. The CDR3 runs to 16 residues.

The chain is built from TRBV5-1 and TRBJ2-7; D may correspond to TRBD1 or TRBD2 (5 bases each). This CDR3 has 17 residues. CDR1 is SGHRS and CDR2 is YFSETQ in the germline V gene. The V end lost 4 bases, the J end lost 0 bases, and 20 bases lay between the germline ends. Written as DNA, the CDR3 is TGCGCCAGCAGCCCAAAGGGACCGCTTGAAAGCTCCTACGAGCAGTACTTC. This sequence encodes CASSPKGPLESSYEQYF.

The table lists this clonotype with a few counts. This chain links TRBV6-1 with TRBJ2-3, with 11 bases that match TRBD2. CDR3 size: 16 residues. J gave up 4 bases and V 6 bases, and 9 bases lay outside the gene matches. Germline assignment: CDR1 MNHNS and CDR2 SASEGT. The DNA for the CDR3 is TGTGCCAGCAGCGCATCGGTAGCGGGAGGGTCAGATACGCAGTATTTT. Translation gives CASSASVAGGSDTQYF.

V is TRBV12-3 or TRBV12-4 and J is TRBJ1-2; 8 bases map to TRBD1. The CDR3 covers 13 residues. After removal of 5 bases from V and 7 bases from J, the junction contained 6 bases not matched to a gene. The CDR3 region has the DNA TGTGCCAGCAGTATGACAGGGGCAGGTGGCTACACCTTC. This gives the protein CASSMTGAGGYTF.

This chain connects TRBV29-1 to TRBJ2-1, with 9 bases fitting TRBD2. The CDR3 is 10 residues long. The germline gives CDR1 SQVTM, CDR2 ANQGSEA. The CDR3 region is CGGGGREQFF. The CDR3 DNA follows: TGCGGCGGGGGGGGACGTGAGCAGTTCTTC.

V and J are TRBV4-1 and TRBJ2-1, with TRBD2 matching 11 bases. The germline V gene has CDR1 MGHRA and CDR2 YSYEKL. Unmatched junction bases numbered 13, after V lost 0 bases and J lost 0 bases. The CDR3 is 21 residues long. The chain's CDR3 is CASSQDSTSGRVVGSYNEQFF. The CDR3, as DNA: TGCGCCAGCAGCCAAGATTCAACTAGCGGGAGAGTTGTAGGCTCCTACAATGAGCAGTTCTTC.

This clonotype was recorded a few times. The chain has TRBV6-5 and TRBJ2-7; TRBD1 is a possible D gene (5 bases). CDR3 size: 11 residues. Per the germline V gene, CDR1 is MNHEY and CDR2 is SVGAGI. The V end was cut by 7 bases, the J end by 7 bases, with 11 bases between. CDR3 nucleotides: TGTGCCAGCATGTCAGGGCAAGAGCAGTACTTC. Its translation: CASMSGQEQYF.

The chain carries TRBV3-1 and TRBJ1-1; the D gene is possibly TRBD1 (5 bases). The CDR3 sequence is 17 residues long. CDR1 and CDR2 (germline): LGHDT, YNNKEL (reference sequence). Trimming pared 2 bases from V and 4 bases from J, leaving 20 bases between. The CDR3 coding sequence is TGTGCCAGCAGCCAAATCGCAGGGCCCGGACGTGGCACTGAAGCTTTCTTT. It encodes CASSQIAGPGRGTEAFF.

The chain combines TRBV5-1 with TRBJ1-2; tentative D call: TRBD1 (5 bases). The V gene lost 1 base and the J gene lost 8 bases, with 18 bases spanning the gap. CDR3 size: 15 residues. The germline gives CDR1 SGHRS, CDR2 YFSETQ. The CDR3 spells CASSLSGGTSSGYTF. CDR3 sequence (DNA): TGCGCCAGCAGCTTGTCCGGAGGGACTTCGTCCGGCTACACCTTC.

J is TRBJ1-1 and V is TRBV29-1; D not certain. The CDR3 covers 12 residues. Germline lookup yields CDR1 SQVTM and CDR2 ANQGSEA. V lost 7 bases and J 2 bases, leaving 11 bases between the germline ends. The chain's CDR3 is CSAGWCNTEAFF. DNA for the CDR3: TGCAGCGCTGGGTGGTGCAACACTGAAGCTTTCTTT.

This chain uses TRBV7-3 with TRBJ2-3; a weak D match, TRBD1 (6 bases). Trimming cost V 1 base and J 4 bases, with 21 bases left between them. This CDR3 spans 18 amino acids. Germline V gene data show CDR1 as SGHTA and CDR2 as FQGTGA. CDR3 amino acids: CASSLNALGASLPDTQYF. The CDR3 nucleotides read TGTGCCAGCAGCTTAAACGCCCTGGGGGCGTCCCTACCAGATACGCAGTATTTT.

This clonotype was found many times. The chain carries TRBV29-1 and TRBJ1-2, with 8 bases fitting TRBD1. V dropped 2 bases and J dropped 4; count of bases not matched to a gene: 3. The CDR3 covers 13 residues. Germline assignment: CDR1 SQVTM and CDR2 ANQGSEA. CDR3 sequence (DNA): TGCAGCGTTGAAACAGGGGGGGGCTATGGCTACACCTTC. Encoded protein: CSVETGGGYGYTF.

The chain uses TRBV11-2 and TRBJ2-1; the D gene could be TRBD1 or TRBD2 (5 bases each). Per germline, CDR1 SGHAT and CDR2 FQNNGV. The CDR3 length is 13 residues. V was pared by 5 bases and J by 9 bases, with 14 bases between. The CDR3 loop is CASSLKRGAEQFF. CDR3 sequence (DNA): TGTGCCAGCAGCCTAAAACGGGGCGCTGAGCAGTTCTTC.

The rearrangement uses TRBV25-1 and TRBJ2-5; no reliable D call. The last part of the DNA fits TRBJ2-7 better; the J call may be wrong. Germline V gene lookup returns CDR1 MGHDK and CDR2 SYGVNS. This CDR3 is 12 amino acids long. In DNA form, the CDR3 reads TGTGCCAGCAGTGAAGAGCGAACCGAGCAGTACTTC. It codes for CASSEERTEQYF.

The CDR3 nucleotides are TGTGCCAGCAGTTTTGTACAAATAGAGACCCAGTACTTC. Its translation: CASSFVQIETQYF. The chain recombines TRBV12-3 or TRBV12-4 with TRBJ2-7; D gene uncertain. The end of the DNA fits TRBJ2-5 better, so the J call may be wrong. This CDR3 contains 13 residues.

This chain connects TRBV6-1 to TRBJ2-2, with TRBD2 matching over 13 bases. Germline-derived CDR1 and CDR2 are MNHNS and SASEGT. Trimming removed 6 bases from V and 1 base from J; junction bases left unmatched: 2. This CDR3 spans 16 amino acids. For the CDR3, the DNA is TGTGCCAGCAGGGGACTAGCGGGAAAGAACACCGGGGAGCTGTTTTTT. Its protein is CASRGLAGKNTGELFF.

A few counts support this clonotype. The rearrangement uses TRBV29-1 and TRBJ1-2; the D is unclear. V was clipped by 6 bases and J by 3 bases, with 17 bases between them. The CDR3 extends over 14 amino acids. Per germline, CDR1 SQVTM and CDR2 ANQGSEA. CDR3 nucleotides: TGCAGCGTGCTCTCGGGGTTAATCGACTATGGCTACACCTTC. Its protein is CSVLSGLIDYGYTF.

The chain is built from TRBV29-1 and TRBJ2-5, with D possibly matching TRBD2 (6 bases). TRBJ2-7 matches the DNA end more closely, so the J call is doubtful. This CDR3 spans 14 amino acids. Germline assignment: CDR1 SQVTM and CDR2 ANQGSEA. CDR3 in DNA: TGCAGCGTTGAGACTAGAGGGGAGACCTACGAGCAGTACTTC. Translated, it gives CSVETRGETYEQYF.

The chain carries TRBV7-6 and TRBJ2-7, with a tentative D call TRBD2 (6 bases). CDR3 size: 15 residues. From germline, CDR1 is SGHVS and CDR2 FNYEAQ. V lost 5 bases, J lost 0 bases, and 14 bases lay in between. This CDR3 reads CASSPLAEYSYEQYF. The CDR3 DNA sequence: TGTGCCAGCAGCCCCTTAGCGGAATACTCCTACGAGCAGTACTTC.

V is TRBV28 and J is TRBJ1-2; D uncertain. Germline V gene sequence: CDR1 MDHEN, CDR2 SYDVKM. Trimming stripped 4 bases from V and 0 bases from J, with 6 bases between. The CDR3 length is 13 residues. CDR3 protein: CASSYKSNYGYTF. The DNA of the CDR3 is TGTGCCAGCAGTTATAAGTCTAACTATGGCTACACCTTC.

This chain joins TRBV20-1 and TRBJ2-5, with 13 bases lining up with TRBD2. Germline CDR1 and CDR2: DFQATT and SNEGSKA (reference sequence). The CDR3 has 13 residues. Trimming took 6 bases from V and 5 from J; bases not matched to a gene: 3. In nucleotides, the CDR3 is TGCAGTGCACCGGGACTAGCGGGGGAGACCCAGTACTTC. It yields the protein CSAPGLAGETQYF.

This rearrangement joins TRBV20-1 to TRBJ2-7, with D possibly being TRBD2 (5 bases). Trimming removed 6 bases from V and 1 base from J, with 28 bases in between. In germline, CDR1 is DFQATT, CDR2 SNEGSKA (reference sequence). The CDR3 length is 18 residues. The DNA for the CDR3 is TGCAGTGCGGCCTCTAGCACCCCTAGGCGGGTCGCATCCTACGAGCAGTACTTC. It encodes CSAASSTPRRVASYEQYF.

The chain is built from TRBV24-1 and TRBJ1-5, with D tentatively TRBD1 (6 bases). Looked up from germline, CDR1 is KGHDR and CDR2 is SFDVKD. V was clipped by 7 bases and J by 5 bases, with 17 bases between them. The CDR3 covers 15 residues. CDR3: CATSPGGYGDQPQHF. As DNA, the CDR3 is TGTGCCACCAGCCCCGGGGGCTACGGGGATCAGCCCCAGCATTTT.

This chain connects TRBV29-1 to TRBJ1-2; 7 nucleotides match TRBD1. V gave up 4 bases and J gave up 8 bases; unmatched junction bases: 4. Germline V gene data show CDR1 as SQVTM and CDR2 as ANQGSEA. The CDR3 contains 11 residues. The CDR3 is CSVAGTAGYTF. Here the CDR3 DNA reads TGCAGCGTTGCTGGGACAGCCGGCTACACCTTC.

This chain links TRBV12-3 or TRBV12-4 with TRBJ1-2; D not certain. There are 13 residues in the CDR3. The V and J ends lost 6 bases and 3 bases respectively, with 11 bases between them. The CDR3 nucleotides are TGTGCCAGCAGGGTGGATTTGGACTATGGCTACACCTTC. This codes for CASRVDLDYGYTF.

This clonotype was counted a few times. This chain connects TRBV6-5 to TRBJ1-5; no clear D gene. The CDR3 consists of 14 residues. Germline V gives CDR1 MNHEY, CDR2 SVGAGI. The V and J ends lost 0 bases and 9 bases respectively, with 12 bases between them. Written as DNA, the CDR3 is TGTGCCAGCAGTTACTCAAATATTGGCAGGCCCCAGCATTTT. Its protein is CASSYSNIGRPQHF.

The chain recombines TRBV10-3 with TRBJ2-3; D is perhaps TRBD2 (5 bases). This CDR3 is built from 16 residues. From germline, CDR1 is ENHRY and CDR2 SYGVKD. V gave up 6 bases and J gave up 2 bases, with 18 bases separating them. The chain's CDR3 is CAISADYQKVTDTQYF. DNA of the CDR3: TGTGCCATCAGCGCAGACTACCAAAAGGTCACAGATACGCAGTATTTT.

A few counts support this clonotype. The V and J genes are TRBV6-6 and TRBJ2-7, with 11 bases lining up with TRBD2. CDR3 length equals 17 residues. Germline lookup yields CDR1 MNHNY and CDR2 SVGAGI (reference sequence). After removal of 5 bases from V and 4 bases from J, the junction contained 13 bases not matched to a gene. The CDR3 here is CASSPRVVAGGPYEQYF. The CDR3 nucleotides read TGTGCCAGCAGTCCCCGGGTGGTAGCGGGAGGGCCTTACGAGCAGTACTTC.